Listed here are 5 T cell receptor beta chains from one sample, sequenced in a study of shared clonotypes between healthy human individuals. Repertoires were generated with immunoSEQ multiplex PCR, while TCRdb's copy carries only in-frame clones and drops some. The sample consists of hundreds of thousands of clones, 60% to 80% of them appearing once. The sample taken for sequencing was memory CD4+ T cells sorted from blood. Regarding subset: CD45RA-negative fraction. Receptors were obtained from a woman in her 30s in good health.

This clone was recorded only once. This chain connects TRBV14 to TRBJ2-7; D is ambiguous. Between the trimmed V and J ends, which lost 2 bases and 2 bases, there was a span of 13 bases. This CDR3 has 15 amino acids. Germline V gene sequence: CDR1 SGHDN, CDR2 FVKESK. The CDR3 DNA is TGTGCCAGCAGCCAACATGGCTCGCGAACCTACGAGCAGTACTTC. Its translation: CASSQHGSRTYEQYF.

This chain joins TRBV6-6 and TRBJ2-2; possibly TRBD2 for D (5 bases). V lost 0 bases, J lost 6 bases, and 14 bases lay in between. The CDR3 has 16 residues. Germline V gene data show CDR1 as MNHNY and CDR2 as SVGAGI (reference sequence). CDR3 coding DNA: TGTGCCAGCAGTTACTCATCCGCAGAGGGTCCCGGGGAGCTGTTTTTT. The encoded protein is CASSYSSAEGPGELFF.

The chain recombines TRBV6-7 with TRBJ1-2; D not resolved. TRBV6-7 is reported as an ORF; its role is uncertain. This CDR3 contains 9 residues. Trimming shortened V by 10 bases and J by 8 bases, and 8 bases separated the two germline ends. CDR3 bases: TGTGCCAACCCTCGGGGCTACACCTTC. Protein sequence: CANPRGYTF.

The chain links TRBV11-2 to TRBJ2-5; D possibly corresponds to TRBD2 (5 bases). Germline-derived CDR1 and CDR2 are SGHAT and FQNNGV. There are 14 residues in the CDR3. The ends were cut back, 2 bases at V and 5 bases at J, with 12 bases in the middle. CDR3 region: CASSLSSGMETQYF. The CDR3 DNA sequence: TGTGCCAGCAGCTTATCTTCGGGGATGGAGACCCAGTACTTC.

V usage is TRBV11-2 and J usage is TRBJ2-2; D gene uncertain. Trimming left V 3 bases short and J 4 bases short, with 12 bases between. This CDR3 has 15 residues. Germline CDR1 reads SGHAT; CDR2 reads FQNNGV. The CDR3 is CASSLSPTGTGELFF. The CDR3 DNA sequence: TGTGCCAGCAGCTTGTCCCCTACGGGCACCGGGGAGCTGTTTTTT.